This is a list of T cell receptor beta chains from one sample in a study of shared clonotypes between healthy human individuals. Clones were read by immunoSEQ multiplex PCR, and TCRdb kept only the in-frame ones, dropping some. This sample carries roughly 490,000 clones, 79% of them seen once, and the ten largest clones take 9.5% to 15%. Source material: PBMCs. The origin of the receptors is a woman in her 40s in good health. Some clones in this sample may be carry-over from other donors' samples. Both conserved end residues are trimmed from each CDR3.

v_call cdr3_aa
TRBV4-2 ASSQKDGTGGYEQY
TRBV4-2 ASSQATGQLNEQL
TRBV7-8 ASSLPQDRIVRGYT
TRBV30 AWSPTGYEQY
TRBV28 ASSKYIMNTEAF
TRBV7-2 ASSSDGAGGRYNEQF
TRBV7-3 ASSSGLREGNTEAF
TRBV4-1 ASSQDVSAGGTSGYT
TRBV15 ATSRERNQGTEAF
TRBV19 ASSTRAGTEAF
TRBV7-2 ASSYGLVGETQY
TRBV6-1 ASSEGGKLF
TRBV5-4 ASSAPLAGGSKQF
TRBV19 ASSMGLAGGPSTGELF
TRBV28 ASRFSSSGNTIY
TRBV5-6 ASSKKDRRSEQY
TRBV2 ASLGAPSYEQY
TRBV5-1 ASGGSEETQY
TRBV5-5 ASSSGLTGVNEQF
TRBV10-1 ASSEDGYRTNTGELF
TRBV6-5 ASNIKAGSGEQY
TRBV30 AWSKLAGVSHEQF
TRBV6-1 ASSQEYTEAF
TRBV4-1 ASSQGPRELDEQY
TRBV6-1 ASSELKAIETQY
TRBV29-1 SAILQGLGYGYT